One sample yielded the 3 T cell receptor beta chains listed below, sequenced in a study of early T cells in non-severe SARS-CoV-2 infection. Via MiXCR, TCRdb re-called the 5' RACE reads, giving one row per CDR3 protein. The table shows about 71,000 distinct CDR3 sequences, with under 15% occurring only once. The material sequenced was whole blood, taken at baseline. The receptors derive from an adult who was a healthcare worker with PCR-confirmed SARS-CoV-2 infection or an uninfected control (not recorded which).

This clonotype was seen only a few times. V and J are TRBV6-2 or TRBV6-3 and TRBJ1-6; 8 bases fit TRBD1. The CDR3 spans 13 residues. V shed 5 bases and J 7 bases; nucleotides not matched to a gene: 1. CDR1 is MNHEY and CDR2 is SVGEGT in the germline V gene. The CDR3 sequence is CASSGQGNSPLHF. The CDR3 DNA reads as TGTGCCAGCAGTGGACAGGGAAATTCACCCCTCCACTTT.

There are a few counts of this clonotype. CDR3 in amino acids: CASSLRQGGADTQYF. Here the CDR3 DNA reads TGTGCCAGCAGCTTGCGTCAGGGAGGGGCAGATACGCAGTATTTT. This chain links TRBV5-4 with TRBJ2-3, with TRBD2 matching 7 bases. The J segment lost 4 bases and the V segment lost 1 base, leaving 6 bases of the junction unmatched. Per the germline V gene, CDR1 is SGHNT and CDR2 is YYREEE (reference sequence). CDR3 length equals 15 residues.

This clonotype was observed many times. The chain joins TRBV2 to TRBJ1-6; 8 nucleotides line up with TRBD1. Germline V CDR1 and CDR2: SNHLY, FYNNEI. The CDR3 is 14 amino acids. J was trimmed by 10 bases and V by 3 bases; bases with no gene match: 5. The CDR3 region has the DNA TGTGCCAGCAGTGATCAGGGGGCAGGATCACCCCTCCACTTT. Protein sequence: CASSDQGAGSPLHF.